The next 2 T cell receptor beta chains were all read from a single sample in a study of cytomegalovirus exposure and HLA in healthy donors. PCR involved 60 Vbeta and 13 Jbeta primers. Clones were read by immunoSEQ multiplex PCR, and TCRdb kept only the in-frame ones, dropping some. The sample has about 130,000 clones; 70% to 90% are singletons. Sequencing was carried out using PBMCs. Every receptor here comes from a man aged 18 to 30 in good health and CMV-seropositive.

This clone was counted a few times. V usage is TRBV2 and J usage is TRBJ2-3; possibly TRBD2 for D (6 bases). The CDR3 extends over 14 amino acids. Germline V gene data show CDR1 as SNHLY and CDR2 as FYNNEI. V lost 4 bases and J lost 5, with 13 bases in between. CDR3 bases: TGTGCCAGCAGTGGGTCGCAAGCGGGAGATACGCAGTATTTT. Its protein is CASSGSQAGDTQYF. Full variable domain (missing parts from reference TRBV2 and TRBJ2-3): EPEVTQTPSHQVTQMGQEVILRCVPISNHLYFYWYRQILGQKVEFLVSFYNNEISEKSEIFDDQFSVERPDGSNFTLKIRSTKLEDSAMYFCASSGSQAGDTQYFGPGTRLTVL.

The V gene is TRBV7-6, the J gene TRBJ1-5, with D possibly TRBD1 on 6 matching bases. From germline, CDR1 is SGHVS and CDR2 FNYEAQ. The CDR3 loop spans 13 amino acids. V lost 5 bases to trimming and J lost 1 base, with 6 bases between them. CDR3: CASSQGSNQPQHF. The CDR3 coding sequence is TGTGCCAGCAGCCAGGGGAGCAATCAGCCCCAGCATTTT.